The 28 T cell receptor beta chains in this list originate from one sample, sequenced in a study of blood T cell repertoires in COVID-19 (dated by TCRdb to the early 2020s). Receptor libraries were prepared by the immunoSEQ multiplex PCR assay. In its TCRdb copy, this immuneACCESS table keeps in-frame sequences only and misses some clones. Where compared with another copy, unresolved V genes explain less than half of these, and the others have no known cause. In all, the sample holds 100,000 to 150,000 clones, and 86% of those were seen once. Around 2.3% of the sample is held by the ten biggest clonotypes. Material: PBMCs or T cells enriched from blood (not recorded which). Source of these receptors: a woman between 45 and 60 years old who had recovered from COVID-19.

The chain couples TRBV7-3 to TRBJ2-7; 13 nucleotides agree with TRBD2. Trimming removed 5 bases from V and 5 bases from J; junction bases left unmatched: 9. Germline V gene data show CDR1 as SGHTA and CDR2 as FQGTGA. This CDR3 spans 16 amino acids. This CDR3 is CASSPGLAGATDEQYF. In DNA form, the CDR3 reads TGTGCCAGCAGCCCAGGACTAGCGGGGGCTACAGACGAGCAGTACTTC.

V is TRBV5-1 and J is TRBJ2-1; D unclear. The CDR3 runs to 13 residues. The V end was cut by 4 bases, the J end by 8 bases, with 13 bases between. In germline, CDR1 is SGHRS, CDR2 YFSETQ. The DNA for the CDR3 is TGCGCCAGCAGCGCGCCCGATCGGGATGAGCAGTTCTTC. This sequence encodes CASSAPDRDEQFF.

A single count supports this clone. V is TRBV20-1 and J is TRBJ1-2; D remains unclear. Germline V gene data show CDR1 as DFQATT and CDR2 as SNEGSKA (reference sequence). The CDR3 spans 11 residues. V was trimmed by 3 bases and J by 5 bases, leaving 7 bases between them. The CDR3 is CSASLEYGYTF. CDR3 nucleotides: TGCAGTGCTAGTCTGGAGTATGGCTACACCTTC.

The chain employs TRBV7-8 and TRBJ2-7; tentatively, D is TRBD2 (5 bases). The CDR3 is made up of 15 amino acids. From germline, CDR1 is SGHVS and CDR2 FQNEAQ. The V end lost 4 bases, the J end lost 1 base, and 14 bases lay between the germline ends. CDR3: CASSSGVLASYEQYF. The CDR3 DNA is TGTGCCAGCAGCTCCGGGGTTCTAGCTTCCTACGAGCAGTACTTC.

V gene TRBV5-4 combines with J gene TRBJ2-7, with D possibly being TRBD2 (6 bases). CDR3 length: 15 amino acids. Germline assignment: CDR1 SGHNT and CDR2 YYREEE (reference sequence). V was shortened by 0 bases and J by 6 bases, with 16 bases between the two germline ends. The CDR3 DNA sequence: TGTGCCAGCAGCTTGGTGGGCAGCGTGGGGGGCGAGCAGTACTTC. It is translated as CASSLVGSVGGEQYF.

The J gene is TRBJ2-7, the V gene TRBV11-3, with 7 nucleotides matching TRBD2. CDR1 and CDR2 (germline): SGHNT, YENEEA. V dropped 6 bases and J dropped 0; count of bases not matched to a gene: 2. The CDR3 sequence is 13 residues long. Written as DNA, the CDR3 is TGTGCCAGCAGGGGGGGGAACTCCTACGAGCAGTACTTC. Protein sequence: CASRGGNSYEQYF.

CDR3 coding DNA: TGTGCCAGCAGCGGCCCGCAGGGTACGCAGTATTTT. Amino acid sequence: CASSGPQGTQYF. The chain is built from TRBV11-2 and TRBJ2-3; possible D gene TRBD1, 5 bases. Trimming left V 5 bases short and J 8 bases short, with 11 bases between. CDR1 is SGHAT, CDR2 FQNNGV, per germline. CDR3 length equals 12 residues.

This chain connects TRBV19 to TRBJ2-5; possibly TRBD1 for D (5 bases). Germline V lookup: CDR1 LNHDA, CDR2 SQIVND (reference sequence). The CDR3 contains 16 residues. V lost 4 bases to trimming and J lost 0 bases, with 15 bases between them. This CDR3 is CASSNGAAPYQETQYF. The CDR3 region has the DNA TGTGCCAGTAGTAATGGGGCGGCCCCGTACCAAGAGACCCAGTACTTC.

The CDR3 sequence: CTSSLAGGVKETQYF. Here the CDR3 DNA reads TGCACCAGCAGCTTAGCGGGGGGGGTGAAAGAGACCCAGTACTTC. This rearrangement joins TRBV1 to TRBJ2-5; the table names TRBD2, a call not compared with the DNA. TRBV1 is tagged as a pseudogene. The CDR3 sequence is 15 residues long.

The CDR3 bases are TGCGCCAGCAGCCCCCAACAAGTTAGCACAGATACGCAGTATTTT. Protein sequence: CASSPQQVSTDTQYF. This chain uses TRBV5-1 with TRBJ2-3; D remains ambiguous. CDR3 size: 15 residues. V lost 4 bases, J lost 0 bases, and 12 bases lay in between. The germline V gene encodes CDR1 SGHRS and CDR2 YFSETQ.

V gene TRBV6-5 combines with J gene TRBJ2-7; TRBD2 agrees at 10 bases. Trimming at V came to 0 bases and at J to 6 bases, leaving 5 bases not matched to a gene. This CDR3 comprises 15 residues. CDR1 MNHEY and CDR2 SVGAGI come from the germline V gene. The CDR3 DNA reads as TGTGCCAGCAGTTACTCAACAGCGGGGGGGCCCGAGCAGTACTTC. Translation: CASSYSTAGGPEQYF.

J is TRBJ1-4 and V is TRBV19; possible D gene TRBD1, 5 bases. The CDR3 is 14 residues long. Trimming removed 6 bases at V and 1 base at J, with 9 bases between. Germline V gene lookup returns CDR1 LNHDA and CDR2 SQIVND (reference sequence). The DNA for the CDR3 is TGTGCCAGTAGCCGGGGGATAACTAATGAAAAACTGTTTTTT. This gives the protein CASSRGITNEKLFF.

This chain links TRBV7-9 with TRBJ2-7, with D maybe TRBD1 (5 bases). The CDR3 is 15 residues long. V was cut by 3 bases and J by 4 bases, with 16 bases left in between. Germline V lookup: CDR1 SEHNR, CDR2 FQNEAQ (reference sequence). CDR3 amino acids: CASSFWGSQQYEQYF. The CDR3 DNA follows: TGTGCCAGCAGCTTCTGGGGCTCACAGCAGTACGAGCAGTACTTC.

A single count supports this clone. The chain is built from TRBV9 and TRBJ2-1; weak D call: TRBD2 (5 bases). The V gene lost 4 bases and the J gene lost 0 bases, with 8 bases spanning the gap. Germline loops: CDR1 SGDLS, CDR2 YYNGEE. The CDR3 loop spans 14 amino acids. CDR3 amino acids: CASSPAGSYNEQFF. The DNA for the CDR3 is TGTGCCAGCAGCCCCGCGGGCTCCTACAATGAGCAGTTCTTC. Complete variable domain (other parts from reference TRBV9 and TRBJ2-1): DSGVTQTPKHLITATGQRVTLRCSPRSGDLSVYWYQQSLDQGLQFLIQYYNGEERAKGNILERFSAQQFPDLHSELNLSSLELGDSALYFCASSPAGSYNEQFFGPGTRLTVL.

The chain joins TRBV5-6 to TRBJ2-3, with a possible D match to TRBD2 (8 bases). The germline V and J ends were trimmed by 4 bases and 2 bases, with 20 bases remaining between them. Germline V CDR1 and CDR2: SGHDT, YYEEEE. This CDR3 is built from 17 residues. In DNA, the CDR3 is TGTGCCAGCAGCCTCGCCGGGGGGGACAGTCACACAGATACGCAGTATTTT. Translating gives CASSLAGGDSHTDTQYF.

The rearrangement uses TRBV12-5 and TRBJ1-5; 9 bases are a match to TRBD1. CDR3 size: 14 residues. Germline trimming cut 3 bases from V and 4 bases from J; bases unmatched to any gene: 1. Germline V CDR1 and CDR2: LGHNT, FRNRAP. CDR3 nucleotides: TGTGCTAGTGGTTTACAGGGGGCTAATCAGCCCCAGCATTTT. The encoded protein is CASGLQGANQPQHF.

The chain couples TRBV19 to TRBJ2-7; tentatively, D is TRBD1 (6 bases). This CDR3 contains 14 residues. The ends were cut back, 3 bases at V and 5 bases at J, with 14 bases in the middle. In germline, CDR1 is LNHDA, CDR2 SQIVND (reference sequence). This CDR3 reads CASSINRVFDEQYF. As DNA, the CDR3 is TGTGCCAGTAGTATTAACAGGGTTTTCGACGAGCAGTACTTC.

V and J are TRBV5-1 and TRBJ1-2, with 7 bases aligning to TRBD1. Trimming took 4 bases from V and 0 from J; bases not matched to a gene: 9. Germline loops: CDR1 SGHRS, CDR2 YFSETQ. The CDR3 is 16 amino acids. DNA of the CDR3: TGCGCCAGCAGCGAAACAGGGGCGCTGACTAACTATGGCTACACCTTC. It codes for CASSETGALTNYGYTF.

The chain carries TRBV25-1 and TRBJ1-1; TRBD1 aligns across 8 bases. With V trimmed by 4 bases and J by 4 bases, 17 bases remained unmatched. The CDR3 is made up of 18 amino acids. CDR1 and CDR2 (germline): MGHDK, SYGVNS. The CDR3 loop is CASSALSGQGTLRTEAFF. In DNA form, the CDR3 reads TGTGCCAGCAGTGCCCTTTCTGGACAGGGAACCCTGCGCACTGAAGCTTTCTTT.

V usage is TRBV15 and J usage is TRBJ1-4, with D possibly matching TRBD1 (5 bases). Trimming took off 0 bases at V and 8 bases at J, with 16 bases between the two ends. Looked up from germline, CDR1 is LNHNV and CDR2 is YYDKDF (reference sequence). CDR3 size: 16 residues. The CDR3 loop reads CATSREQSGGAEKLFF. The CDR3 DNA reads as TGTGCCACCAGCAGAGAACAATCGGGGGGTGCGGAAAAACTGTTTTTT.

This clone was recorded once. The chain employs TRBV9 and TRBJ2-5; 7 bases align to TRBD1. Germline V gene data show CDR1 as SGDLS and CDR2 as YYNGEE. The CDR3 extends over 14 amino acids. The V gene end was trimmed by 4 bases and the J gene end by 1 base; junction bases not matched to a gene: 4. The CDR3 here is CASSLRDSQETQYF. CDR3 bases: TGTGCCAGCAGCCTTCGGGACAGCCAAGAGACCCAGTACTTC.

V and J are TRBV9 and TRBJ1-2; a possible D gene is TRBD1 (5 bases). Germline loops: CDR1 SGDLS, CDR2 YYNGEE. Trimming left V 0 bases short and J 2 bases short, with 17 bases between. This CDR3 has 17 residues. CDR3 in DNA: TGTGCCAGCAGCGTAGTGTCAAGGGGCGCGGAGAACTATGGCTACACCTTC. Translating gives CASSVVSRGAENYGYTF.

CDR3 in amino acids: CASSPPPRGLNEKLFF. In DNA form, the CDR3 reads TGTGCCAGCAGTCCTCCCCCCAGGGGATTGAATGAAAAACTGTTTTTT. This chain connects TRBV7-9 to TRBJ1-4; possibly TRBD1 for D (6 bases). Germline V gene lookup returns CDR1 SEHNR and CDR2 FQNEAQ (reference sequence). There are 16 residues in the CDR3. Trimming took 6 bases from V and 5 from J, leaving 19 bases between them.

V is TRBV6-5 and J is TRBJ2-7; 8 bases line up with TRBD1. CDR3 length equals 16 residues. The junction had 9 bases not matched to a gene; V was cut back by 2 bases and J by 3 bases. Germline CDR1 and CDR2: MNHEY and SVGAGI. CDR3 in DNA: TGTGCCAGCAGTTACCCCAGAACAGGGGGAGTCTACGAGCAGTACTTC. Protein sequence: CASSYPRTGGVYEQYF.

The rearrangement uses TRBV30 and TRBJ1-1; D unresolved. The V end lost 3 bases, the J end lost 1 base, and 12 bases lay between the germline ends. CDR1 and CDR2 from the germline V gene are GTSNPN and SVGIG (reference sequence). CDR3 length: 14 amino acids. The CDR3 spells CAWSGQTGNTEAFF. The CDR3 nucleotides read TGTGCCTGGAGCGGCCAGACTGGGAACACTGAAGCTTTCTTT.

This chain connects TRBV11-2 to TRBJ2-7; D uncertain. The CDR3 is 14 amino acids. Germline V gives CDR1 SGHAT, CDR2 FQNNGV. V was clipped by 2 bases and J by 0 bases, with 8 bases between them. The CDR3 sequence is CASSLRSHSYEQYF. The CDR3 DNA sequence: TGTGCCAGCAGCTTACGGAGTCACTCCTACGAGCAGTACTTC.

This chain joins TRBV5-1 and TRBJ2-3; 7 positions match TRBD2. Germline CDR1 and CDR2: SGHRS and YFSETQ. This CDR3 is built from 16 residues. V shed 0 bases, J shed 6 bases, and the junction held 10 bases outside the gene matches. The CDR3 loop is CASSLGSSGNRDTQYF. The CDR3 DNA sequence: TGCGCCAGCAGCTTGGGGTCTAGCGGCAACAGGGATACGCAGTATTTT.

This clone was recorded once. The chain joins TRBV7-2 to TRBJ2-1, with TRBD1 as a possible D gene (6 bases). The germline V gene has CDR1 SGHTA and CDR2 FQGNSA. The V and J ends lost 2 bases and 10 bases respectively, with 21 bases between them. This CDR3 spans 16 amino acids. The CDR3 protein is CASSLSRSQGPREQFF. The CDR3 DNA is TGTGCCAGCAGCTTAAGTAGGTCTCAGGGGCCCAGGGAGCAGTTCTTC.